Listed below are T cell receptor beta chains from one sample, sequenced in a study of cytomegalovirus exposure and HLA in healthy donors. Measured with immunoSEQ multiplex PCR; TCRdb has only the in-frame clones, and not every one. The sample has over 85,000 clones; over 75% are singletons. The sample was PBMCs. The receptors derive from a man aged 40-49 years in good health and CMV-seronegative. The CDR3 runs from the conserved cysteine through the conserved F or W. The order of the fields is J gene, V gene, CDR3 protein.

J gene: TRBJ2-7
V gene: TRBV10-3
CDR3 protein: CAISDPGTGSYEQYF

J gene: TRBJ2-3
V gene: TRBV6-1
CDR3 protein: CASSETGGQDTQYF

J gene: -
V gene: TRBV30
CDR3 protein: CAWSRLNYEQYF

J gene: TRBJ1-1
V gene: TRBV4-2
CDR3 protein: CASSQDDRGRGGAEAFF

J gene: TRBJ1-4
V gene: TRBV11-1
CDR3 protein: CASSFIGGPEKLFF

J gene: TRBJ2-1
V gene: TRBV7-3
CDR3 protein: CASSRRAAPRDNEQFF

J gene: TRBJ2-1
V gene: TRBV6-6
CDR3 protein: CASSLQLQAGVNEQFF

J gene: TRBJ2-6
V gene: TRBV2
CDR3 protein: CASSVGSSGANVLTF

J gene: TRBJ2-7
V gene: TRBV2
CDR3 protein: CAKGQGYEQYF

J gene: TRBJ1-1
V gene: TRBV14
CDR3 protein: CASSLGSFRGKGTNTEAFF

J gene: TRBJ1-1
V gene: TRBV30
CDR3 protein: CAWSVNDQGGTEAFF

J gene: TRBJ2-7
V gene: TRBV28
CDR3 protein: CASSLVSGLAPYEQYF

J gene: TRBJ2-1
V gene: TRBV7-3
CDR3 protein: CASSLTGGGASYNEQFF

J gene: TRBJ1-2
V gene: TRBV2
CDR3 protein: CASSEIAIANYGYTF

J gene: TRBJ2-7
V gene: TRBV5-6
CDR3 protein: CASSPIGQGISYEQYF

J gene: TRBJ2-3
V gene: TRBV30
CDR3 protein: CAWSATGGLTDTQYF

J gene: TRBJ1-1
V gene: TRBV18
CDR3 protein: CASSPRDSPMNTEAFF

J gene: TRBJ2-1
V gene: TRBV9
CDR3 protein: CASSAEAGLPGNEQFF

J gene: TRBJ2-5
V gene: TRBV7-7
CDR3 protein: CASSSRRAGGQETQYF

J gene: TRBJ1-6
V gene: TRBV2
CDR3 protein: CASSETGLNSPLHF

J gene: TRBJ2-1
V gene: TRBV30
CDR3 protein: CASPGLAGGSYNEQFF

J gene: TRBJ2-2
V gene: TRBV19
CDR3 protein: CASSGQGGTGELFF

J gene: TRBJ2-3
V gene: TRBV7-8
CDR3 protein: CASSLPDVNTRKTSTDTQYF

J gene: TRBJ2-1
V gene: TRBV19
CDR3 protein: CASSIPASGSYNEQFF

J gene: TRBJ2-3
V gene: TRBV29-1
CDR3 protein: CSALDRGSSTDTQYF

J gene: TRBJ1-3
V gene: TRBV5-1
CDR3 protein: CASSPGGTGNTIYF

J gene: TRBJ2-1
V gene: TRBV15
CDR3 protein: CATRGREQFF